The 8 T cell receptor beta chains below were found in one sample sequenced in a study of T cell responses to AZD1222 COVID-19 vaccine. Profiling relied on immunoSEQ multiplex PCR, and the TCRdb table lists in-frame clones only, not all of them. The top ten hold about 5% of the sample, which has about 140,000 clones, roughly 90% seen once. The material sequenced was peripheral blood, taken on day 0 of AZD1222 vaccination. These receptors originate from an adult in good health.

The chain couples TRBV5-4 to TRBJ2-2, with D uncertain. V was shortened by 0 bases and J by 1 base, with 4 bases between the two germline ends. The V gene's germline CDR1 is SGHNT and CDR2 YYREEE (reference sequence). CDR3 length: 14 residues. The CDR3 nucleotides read TGTGCCAGCAGCTTGGGGCAGAACACCGGGGAGCTGTTTTTT. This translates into CASSLGQNTGELFF.

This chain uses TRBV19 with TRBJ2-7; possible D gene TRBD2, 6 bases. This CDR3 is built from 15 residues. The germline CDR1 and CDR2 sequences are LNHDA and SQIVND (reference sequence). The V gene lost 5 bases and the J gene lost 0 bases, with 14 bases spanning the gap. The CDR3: CASSPFAGSSYEQYF. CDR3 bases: TGTGCCAGTAGTCCGTTTGCGGGGAGCTCCTACGAGCAGTACTTC.

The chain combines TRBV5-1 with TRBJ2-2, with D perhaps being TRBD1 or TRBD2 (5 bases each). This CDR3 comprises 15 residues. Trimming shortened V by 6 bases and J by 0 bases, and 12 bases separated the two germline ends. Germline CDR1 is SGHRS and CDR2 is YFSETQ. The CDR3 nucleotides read TGCGCCAGCAAGGTCGGGACGGCGAACACCGGGGAGCTGTTTTTT. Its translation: CASKVGTANTGELFF.

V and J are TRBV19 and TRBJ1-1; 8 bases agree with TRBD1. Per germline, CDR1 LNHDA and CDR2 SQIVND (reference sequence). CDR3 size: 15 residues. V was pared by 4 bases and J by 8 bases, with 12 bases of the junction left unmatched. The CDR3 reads CASSRQSTGETEAFF. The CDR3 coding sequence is TGTGCCAGTAGTAGGCAATCGACAGGGGAGACAGAAGCTTTCTTT.

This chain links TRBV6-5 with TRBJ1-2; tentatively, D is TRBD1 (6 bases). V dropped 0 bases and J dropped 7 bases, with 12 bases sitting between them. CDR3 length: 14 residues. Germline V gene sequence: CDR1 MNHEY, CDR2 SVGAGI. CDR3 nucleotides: TGTGCCAGCAGTTACTCGGCAGGGGCGGTTGGCTACACCTTC. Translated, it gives CASSYSAGAVGYTF.

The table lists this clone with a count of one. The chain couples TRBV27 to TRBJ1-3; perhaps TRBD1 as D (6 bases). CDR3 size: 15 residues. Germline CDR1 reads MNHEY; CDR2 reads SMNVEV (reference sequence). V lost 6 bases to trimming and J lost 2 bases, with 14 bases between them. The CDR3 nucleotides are TGTGCCAGCAGCAGAGGGGGACCTCCTGGAAACACCATATATTTT. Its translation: CASSRGGPPGNTIYF.

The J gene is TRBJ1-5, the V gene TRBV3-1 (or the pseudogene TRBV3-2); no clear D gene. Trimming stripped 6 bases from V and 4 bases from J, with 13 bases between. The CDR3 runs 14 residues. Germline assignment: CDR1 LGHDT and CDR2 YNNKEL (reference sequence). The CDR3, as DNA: TGTGCCAGCAGTCAGACCTCCGGGAATCAGCCCCAGCATTTT. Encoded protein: CASSQTSGNQPQHF.

The CDR3 sequence is CASGDSVRLQETQYF. Written as DNA, the CDR3 is TGTGCCAGCGGGGACTCCGTAAGGCTTCAAGAGACCCAGTACTTC. V gene TRBV21-1 combines with J gene TRBJ2-5; no check of the table's D call, TRBD2, against the DNA was made. TRBV21-1 is shown as a pseudogene. This CDR3 has 15 amino acids.